This T cell receptor (beta chain) originates from a study of blood T cell repertoires in COVID-19 (dated by TCRdb to 2020 to 2022). The study in broad terms: Samples covering the acute and convalescent phases of COVID-19 were provided by collaborators in the United States, Italy and Spain. The material from the prospective study consisted of cDNA or gDNA derived from T cells, B-cell-depleted T cells, or PBMCs. Deeply sampled blood TCRbeta repertoires from subjects exposed to, actively infected with, or recovered from COVID-19 were included in the dataset. The repertoires were released in a freely available public database meant as a resource for research on the immune response to SARS-CoV-2. Samples came from the ongoing ImmuneRACE study (first 160 participants) plus 1,254 subjects from 6 global collaborators. A de-identified subject ID, COVID-19 status, age in years and sex were almost always included in the sample metadata. Where available, HLA class I and class II types were obtained from metadata supplied by the sample provider rather than from assay-based typing. What the authors observed across the whole study: How much clinical and demographic metadata was included differed by source and by participant, and the metadata was provided uncurated.

Turning to this clone: There is no known antigen for this receptor. Nothing much larger sits one base from this clone, and base qualities are not available.

Each collaborating institution followed its own protocols to collect whole blood in K2EDTA tubes. For TCRbeta analysis, collaborator samples were shipped as frozen whole blood, as isolated PBMCs, or as DNA extracted from either sample type. The immunoSEQ Assay, a bias-controlled multiplex PCR, was used to amplify TCRbeta CDR3 regions from genomic DNA. The original methods were these. The number of nucleated cells in each sample was estimated by amplification of reference gene primers within the assay. Sequence reads were collapsed and filtered to measure the absolute abundance of every unique TCRbeta CDR3 rearrangement. For each sample, productive Simpson clonality was calculated as the square root of Simpson's diversity index over productive rearrangements. TCRdb mirrors the immuneACCESS table, restricted to in-frame sequences. Some clones are absent from its copies; in checked studies, under half trace to an unresolved V gene, and the reason for the others is unknown. V and J calls and clone size are given by that table; D and trimming were obtained from the DNA. This sample is represented by roughly 20,000 clones; roughly 89% of them were singletons. The leading ten clones occupy 8% to 10% of the sample.

V and J lose 3 bases and 0 bases, and a span of 16 bases separates them. As encoded in the germline V gene, CDR1 is SGDLS while CDR2 is YYNGEE. Measured from the cysteine to the phenylalanine, the CDR3 is 17 residues long. Only the CDR3 portion is preserved as DNA: 51 bases, with reading frame beginning at the first base. Here the chain combines TRBV9 and TRBJ2-1; the D gene is not confidently resolved. Sequencing was done on a sample of peripheral blood. The source of this sequence is a human donor in a cohort sampled during active COVID-19. The donor label of this sample is uncertain. In nucleotides, the sequence is TGTGCCAGCAGCGCACAGCTGGTACAGAGCTCCTACAATGAGCAGTTCTTC. Its amino acids are CASSAQLVQSSYNEQFF.